Listed below are T cell receptor beta chains from one sample, sequenced in a study of blood T cell repertoires in COVID-19. TCRdb keeps only in-frame clones here, not all; method: immunoSEQ multiplex PCR. The profile shows about 300,000 clones, around nine tenths of them singletons. Specimen: PBMCs or T cells enriched from blood (not recorded which). These receptors were obtained from a woman aged 25-40 years who had recovered from COVID-19. The CDR3 runs from the conserved cysteine through the conserved F or W. Each record gives: J gene, V gene, D gene, clone size, CDR3 protein, CDR3 DNA. A D gene is named only where the DNA matches it firmly. The size entry is marked missing in some rows and otherwise reads once, few, many or a size class.

j_gene: TRBJ2-3
v_gene: TRBV7-9
d_gene: NA
abundance: NA
CDR3aa: CASSLARAPDTQYF
CDR3nt: TGTGCCAGCAGCTTAGCCAGGGCGCCAGATACGCAGTATTTT

j_gene: TRBJ1-2
v_gene: TRBV3-1/TRBV3-2
d_gene: NA
abundance: once
CDR3aa: CASSQLTRRGGYGYTF
CDR3nt: TGTGCCAGCAGCCAACTTACGCGCAGGGGCGGCTATGGCTACACCTTC

j_gene: TRBJ1-1
v_gene: TRBV28
d_gene: NA
abundance: NA
CDR3aa: CASTRWGGGMNTEAFF
CDR3nt: TGTGCCAGCACCCGATGGGGGGGTGGGATGAACACTGAAGCTTTCTTT

j_gene: TRBJ1-3
v_gene: TRBV5-1
d_gene: NA
abundance: NA
CDR3aa: CASSSGGSGNTIYF
CDR3nt: TGCGCCAGCAGCTCCGGGGGCTCTGGAAACACCATATATTTT

j_gene: TRBJ1-6
v_gene: TRBV5-8
d_gene: TRBD1
abundance: NA
CDR3aa: CASSPGQSDSPLHF
CDR3nt: TGTGCCAGCAGCCCGGGACAGAGCGATTCACCCCTCCACTTT

j_gene: TRBJ2-4
v_gene: TRBV9
d_gene: TRBD1
abundance: NA
CDR3aa: CASSPDRGLAKNIQYF
CDR3nt: TGTGCCAGCAGCCCCGACAGGGGTTTAGCCAAAAACATTCAGTACTTC

j_gene: TRBJ2-4
v_gene: TRBV21-1
d_gene: NA
abundance: once
CDR3aa: CASSCRQGANIQYF
CDR3nt: TGTGCCAGCAGCTGCCGACAGGGGGCAAACATTCAGTACTTC

j_gene: TRBJ1-5
v_gene: TRBV19
d_gene: TRBD1
abundance: NA
CDR3aa: CASSWGFGRQGANNQPQHF
CDR3nt: TGTGCCAGTAGCTGGGGTTTCGGCAGACAGGGGGCAAACAATCAGCCCCAGCATTTT

j_gene: TRBJ1-3
v_gene: TRBV13
d_gene: NA
abundance: NA
CDR3aa: CASSLVFSTTGPAVGNTIYF
CDR3nt: TGTGCCAGCAGCTTAGTCTTCTCGACAACAGGCCCCGCGGTGGGAAACACCATATATTTT

j_gene: TRBJ1-1
v_gene: TRBV24-1
d_gene: TRBD1
abundance: NA
CDR3aa: CATSDSDRGSEAFF
CDR3nt: TGTGCCACCAGTGACTCGGACAGGGGGTCTGAAGCTTTCTTT

j_gene: TRBJ1-1
v_gene: TRBV19
d_gene: TRBD1
abundance: NA
CDR3aa: CASRSWDRGSNTEAFF
CDR3nt: TGTGCCAGTAGGTCCTGGGACAGGGGGTCCAATACTGAAGCTTTCTTT

j_gene: TRBJ2-3
v_gene: TRBV24-1
d_gene: NA
abundance: NA
CDR3aa: CATAEAGPTDTQYF
CDR3nt: TGTGCCACCGCCGAAGCGGGTCCCACAGATACGCAGTATTTT

j_gene: TRBJ1-1
v_gene: TRBV30
d_gene: NA
abundance: NA
CDR3aa: CAWGRMRDTEAFF
CDR3nt: TGTGCCTGGGGGAGGATGAGGGACACTGAAGCTTTCTTT

j_gene: TRBJ1-5
v_gene: TRBV9
d_gene: NA
abundance: NA
CDR3aa: CASSVGGQHSNQPQHF
CDR3nt: TGTGCCAGCAGCGTTGGAGGACAGCATAGCAATCAGCCCCAGCATTTT

j_gene: TRBJ2-7
v_gene: TRBV9
d_gene: NA
abundance: NA
CDR3aa: CASSVGGAVGEQYF
CDR3nt: TGTGCCAGCAGCGTGGGGGGGGCCGTCGGTGAGCAGTACTTC

j_gene: TRBJ1-5
v_gene: TRBV19
d_gene: NA
abundance: NA
CDR3aa: CASTPSRGPQHF
CDR3nt: TGTGCCAGTACCCCTTCAAGAGGGCCCCAGCATTTT

j_gene: TRBJ1-6
v_gene: TRBV27
d_gene: NA
abundance: NA
CDR3aa: CASSLFGEGSPLHF
CDR3nt: TGTGCCAGCAGTTTATTCGGTGAGGGCTCACCCCTCCACTTT

j_gene: TRBJ2-5
v_gene: TRBV30
d_gene: TRBD1
abundance: NA
CDR3aa: CAWSSARGLGETQYF
CDR3nt: TGTGCCTGGAGTTCGGCCAGGGGGCTTGGAGAGACCCAGTACTTC

j_gene: TRBJ1-5
v_gene: TRBV27
d_gene: TRBD1
abundance: NA
CDR3aa: CASSQTGQGGQPQHF
CDR3nt: TGTGCCAGCAGTCAAACCGGACAGGGAGGCCAGCCCCAGCATTTT

j_gene: TRBJ2-2
v_gene: TRBV5-4
d_gene: TRBD1
abundance: NA
CDR3aa: CASSGQGARTGELFF
CDR3nt: TGTGCCAGCAGCGGACAGGGGGCACGGACCGGGGAGCTGTTTTTT

j_gene: TRBJ2-5
v_gene: TRBV7-2
d_gene: TRBD2
abundance: NA
CDR3aa: CASAWRGGGPQETQYF
CDR3nt: TGTGCCTCAGCGTGGCGGGGCGGGGGTCCTCAAGAGACCCAGTACTTC

j_gene: TRBJ1-1
v_gene: TRBV4-1
d_gene: NA
abundance: NA
CDR3aa: CASSQVVRMEVNTEAFF
CDR3nt: TGCGCCAGCAGCCAAGTTGTCAGGATGGAGGTGAACACTGAAGCTTTCTTT

j_gene: TRBJ2-3
v_gene: TRBV27
d_gene: TRBD2
abundance: NA
CDR3aa: CATRIPRGGHTDTQYF
CDR3nt: TGTGCCACCCGGATTCCCCGGGGGGGCCACACAGATACGCAGTATTTT

j_gene: TRBJ2-1
v_gene: TRBV9
d_gene: NA
abundance: NA
CDR3aa: CASSPQASRPEQFF
CDR3nt: TGTGCCAGCAGCCCCCAGGCCTCCCGACCAGAGCAGTTCTTC

j_gene: TRBJ2-3
v_gene: TRBV19
d_gene: TRBD2
abundance: NA
CDR3aa: CASTATSGGAADTQYF
CDR3nt: TGTGCCAGCACCGCTACTAGCGGGGGGGCGGCAGATACGCAGTATTTT

j_gene: TRBJ2-5
v_gene: TRBV9
d_gene: TRBD2
abundance: once
CDR3aa: CASSVGLAGVGETQYF
CDR3nt: TGTGCCAGCAGCGTAGGACTAGCGGGTGTGGGAGAGACCCAGTACTTC

j_gene: TRBJ1-2
v_gene: TRBV4-2
d_gene: TRBD1
abundance: NA
CDR3aa: CASSPGGTGGNYGYTF
CDR3nt: TGTGCCAGCAGCCCAGGCGGGACAGGGGGTAACTATGGCTACACCTTC

j_gene: TRBJ1-3
v_gene: TRBV7-2
d_gene: NA
abundance: NA
CDR3aa: CASSFTSNTIYF
CDR3nt: TGTGCCAGCAGCTTCACATCAAACACCATATATTTT

j_gene: TRBJ1-2
v_gene: TRBV5-6
d_gene: NA
abundance: once
CDR3aa: CASSLNVGGGYTF
CDR3nt: TGTGCCAGCAGCTTGAACGTAGGGGGAGGCTACACCTTC

j_gene: TRBJ2-1
v_gene: TRBV11-3
d_gene: TRBD1
abundance: NA
CDR3aa: CASSLDLGQGSYNEQFF
CDR3nt: TGTGCCAGCAGCTTAGACCTAGGACAGGGGTCCTACAATGAGCAGTTCTTC